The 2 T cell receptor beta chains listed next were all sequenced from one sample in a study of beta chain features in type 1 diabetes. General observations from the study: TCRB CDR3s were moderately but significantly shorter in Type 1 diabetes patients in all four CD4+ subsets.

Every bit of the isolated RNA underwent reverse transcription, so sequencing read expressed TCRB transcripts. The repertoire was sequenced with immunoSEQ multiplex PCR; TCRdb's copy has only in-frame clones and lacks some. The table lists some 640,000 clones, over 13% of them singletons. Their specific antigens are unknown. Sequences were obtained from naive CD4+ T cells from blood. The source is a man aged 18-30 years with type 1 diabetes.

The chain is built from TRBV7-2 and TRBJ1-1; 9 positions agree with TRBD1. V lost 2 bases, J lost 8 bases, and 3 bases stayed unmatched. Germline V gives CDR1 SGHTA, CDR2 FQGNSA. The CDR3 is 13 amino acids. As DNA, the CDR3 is TGTGCCAGCAGCTTACGGGGACAGGGAGAAGCTTTCTTT. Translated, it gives CASSLRGQGEAFF.

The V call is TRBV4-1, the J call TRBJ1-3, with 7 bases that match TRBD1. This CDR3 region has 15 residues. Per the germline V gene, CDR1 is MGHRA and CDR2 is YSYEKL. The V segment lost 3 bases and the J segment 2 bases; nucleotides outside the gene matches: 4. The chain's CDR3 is CASSQTTGTGNTIYF. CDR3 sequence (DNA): TGCGCCAGCAGCCAGACGACAGGGACTGGAAACACCATATATTTT.